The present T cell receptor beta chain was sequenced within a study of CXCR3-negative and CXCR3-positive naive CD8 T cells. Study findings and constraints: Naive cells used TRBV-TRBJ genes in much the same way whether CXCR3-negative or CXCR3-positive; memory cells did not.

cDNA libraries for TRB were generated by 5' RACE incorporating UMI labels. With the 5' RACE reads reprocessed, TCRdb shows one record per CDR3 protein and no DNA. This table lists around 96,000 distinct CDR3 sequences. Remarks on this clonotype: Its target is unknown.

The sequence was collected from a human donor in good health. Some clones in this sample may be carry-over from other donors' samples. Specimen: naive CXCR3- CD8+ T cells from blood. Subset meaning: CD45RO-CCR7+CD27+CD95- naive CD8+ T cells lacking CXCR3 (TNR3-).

The CDR3 loop is CASSFRGQGSTEAFF. The chain couples TRBV12-3 or TRBV12-4 to TRBJ1-1; as DNA is missing, the TRBD1 call by TCRdb cannot be tested. The CDR3 is 15 amino acids.